This record looks at one T cell receptor beta chain sequence and its context. Germline-derived CDR1 and CDR2 are MNHEY and SMNVEV (reference sequence). V lost 3 bases to trimming and J lost 7 bases, with 7 bases between them. This CDR3 is 13 amino acids long. Repertoires were generated with immunoSEQ multiplex PCR, while TCRdb's copy carries only in-frame clones and drops some. The data show 180,000 or so clones, approximately 86% seen once. This sample stems from a study of blood T cell repertoires in COVID-19. Study-level background: From the United States, Italy and Spain came samples of acute and convalescent COVID-19. T cells, B-cell-depleted T cells, or PBMCs supplied cDNA or gDNA.

The material sequenced was peripheral blood. The clonotype comes from a woman in her twenties or thirties with active or convalescent COVID-19. The chain recombines TRBV27 with TRBJ1-6; D remains unclear. The CDR3 DNA reads as TGTGCCAGCAGTTTTGGCGGGAATTCACCCCTCCACTTT. This encodes CASSFGGNSPLHF.